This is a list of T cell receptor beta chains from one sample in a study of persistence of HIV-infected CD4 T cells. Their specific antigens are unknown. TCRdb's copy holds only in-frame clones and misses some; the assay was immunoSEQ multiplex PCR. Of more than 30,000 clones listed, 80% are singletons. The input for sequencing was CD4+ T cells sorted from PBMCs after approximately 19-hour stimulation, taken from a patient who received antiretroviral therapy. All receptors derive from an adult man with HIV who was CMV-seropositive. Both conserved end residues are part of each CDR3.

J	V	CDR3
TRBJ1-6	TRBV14	CASSPGQFLLNSPLHF
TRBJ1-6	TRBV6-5	CASRLLTGNSPLHF
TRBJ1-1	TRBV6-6	CASSRRRTGLTNTEAFF
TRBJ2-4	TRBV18	CASSPPVAKNIQYF
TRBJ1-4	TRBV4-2	CASSQEGRVATNEKLFF
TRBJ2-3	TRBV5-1	CASRYDRARTQYF
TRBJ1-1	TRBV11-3	CASSLALNTEAFF
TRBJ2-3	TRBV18	CASSLGQSQDTQYF
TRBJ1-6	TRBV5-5	CASSVQSSYNSPLHF
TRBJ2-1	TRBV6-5	CASSTAISSYNEQFF
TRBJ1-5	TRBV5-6	CASSWGTSSNQPQHF
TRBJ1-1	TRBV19	CASSITNLVTEAFF
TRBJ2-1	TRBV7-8	CASSFTRNEQFF
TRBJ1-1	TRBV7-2	CASSPRRGSNTEAFF
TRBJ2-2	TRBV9	CASSPRDGNTGELFF
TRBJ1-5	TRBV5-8	CASSLGGGYNQPQHF
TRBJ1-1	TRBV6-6	CASIPREVNTEAFF
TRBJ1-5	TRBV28	CASSTLSGFNQPQHF
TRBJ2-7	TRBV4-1	CASSRTLLDRASYEQYF
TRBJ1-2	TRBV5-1	CASSSTGEVAYGYTF
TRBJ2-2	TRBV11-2	CASSTRRWTSGATGELFF
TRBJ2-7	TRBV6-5	CASSYRDRGDEQYF
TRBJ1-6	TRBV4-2	CASSQDQDRNSPLHF
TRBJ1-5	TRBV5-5	CASSLDQGKTNQPQHF
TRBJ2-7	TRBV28	CASSLGHSGEQYF
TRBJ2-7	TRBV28	CASSGLAGGSYEQYF
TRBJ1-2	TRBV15	CATSREPNGAYGYTF
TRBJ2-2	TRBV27	CASSLLGLGRGNTGELFF
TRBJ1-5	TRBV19	CASSATSFAGQPQHF
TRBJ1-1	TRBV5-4	CASSLGRGQRNTEAFF
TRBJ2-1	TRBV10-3	CAISEPNEARNEQFF
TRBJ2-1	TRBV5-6	CASSLGTLSSYNEQFF
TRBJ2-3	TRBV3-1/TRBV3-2	CASSQDGYYSEQGAVSGQYF